Listed below are T cell receptor beta chains from one sample, sequenced in a study of early T cells in non-severe SARS-CoV-2 infection. A single record per CDR3 protein comes from TCRdb applying MiXCR to the 5' RACE reads. The data contain more than 55,000 distinct CDR3 sequences, around 9% of them singletons. Sequenced input: whole blood. These receptors all come from an adult who was a healthcare worker with PCR-confirmed SARS-CoV-2 infection or an uninfected control (not recorded which). Both conserved end residues are trimmed from each CDR3. The order of the fields is clone size, V gene, CDR3 protein. Clone size is stated in some rows and not others, as once, few, many or a class when expanded.

few	TRBV10-2	ASSEPQGTYEQY
many	TRBV6-1	ASSRTTEAF
many	TRBV28	ASSFSTGDSNQPQH
many	TRBV10-3	AISENFRTYEQY
many	TRBV28	ASSPLRDYNEQF
few	TRBV28	ATWAPGELF
many	TRBV5-1	ASSPVGLAGAGEETQY
many	TRBV6-5	ASSQGYSGNTIY
many	TRBV14	ASSQRSGAQETQY
-	TRBV2	ASRGTSGREQY
-	TRBV28	ASSPWGQGVVDEQF
few	TRBV5-1	ASSRGGSQYNEQF
-	TRBV5-4	ASSLRLSRDTQY
many	TRBV27	ASSLDSNEQF
few	TRBV12-3/TRBV12-4	ASSQLAGGRSYEQY
-	TRBV28	ASSFGGTGGNTIY
-	TRBV10-2	ASRDGGRQSNTEAF